These 4 T cell receptor beta chains share one sample of origin, sequenced in a study of shared clonotypes between healthy human individuals (dated by TCRdb to between 2020 and 2021). The library was made by the immunoSEQ multiplex PCR assay. Drawn from immuneACCESS, this table holds only the in-frame rearrangements with V and J called that TCRdb kept. Clones are partly lost; checked studies trace under half to an unresolved V gene and leave the rest unexplained. The table for this sample lists a few million clones; 95% of them were counted only once. The ten largest account for around 0.13% of the sample. The sequencing input was naive CD4+ T cells sorted from blood. What the cell subset or site label conveys for this sample: CD45RA+ positively selected. The source of these receptors is a man aged 18 to 30 in good health.

The V call is TRBV11-2, the J call TRBJ1-6; D gene uncertain. The germline CDR1 and CDR2 sequences are SGHAT and FQNNGV. The CDR3 covers 14 residues. V was clipped by 1 base and J by 9 bases, with 10 bases between them. CDR3 DNA sequence: TGTGCCAGCAGCTTAGGGGTCTGGAGTTCACCCCTCCACTTT. Its protein product is CASSLGVWSSPLHF.

The V and J genes are TRBV5-1 and TRBJ1-4; TRBD1 matches 8 bases. The CDR3 extends over 15 amino acids. Trimming took 5 bases from V and 0 from J; bases not matched to a gene: 3. CDR1 SGHRS and CDR2 YFSETQ come from the germline V gene. CDR3 in amino acids: CASSSDRATNEKLFF. CDR3 DNA sequence: TGCGCCAGCAGTTCGGACAGGGCAACTAATGAAAAACTGTTTTTT.

The chain uses TRBV10-3 and TRBJ2-3; the match to TRBD2 covers 13 bases. In germline, CDR1 is ENHRY, CDR2 SYGVKD. CDR3 length: 16 amino acids. The V gene end was trimmed by 3 bases and the J gene end by 3 bases; junction bases not matched to a gene: 3. The CDR3 nucleotides are TGTGCCATCAGTGATCGACTAGCGGGAGGTACAGATACGCAGTATTTT. As protein: CAISDRLAGGTDTQYF.

Comments on this clone: The same CDR3 can be traced to other DNA sequences in this sample. V gene TRBV28 combines with J gene TRBJ2-7, with D maybe TRBD2 (7 bases). CDR1 and CDR2 from the germline V gene are MDHEN and SYDVKM. CDR3 length equals 13 residues. With 7 bases removed from V and 4 bases from J, the gap between germline ends came to 14 bases. The CDR3 coding sequence is TGTGCCAGCACTAGGGGGGGCACGTACGAGCAGTACTTC. Its protein product is CASTRGGTYEQYF.